The sample holds many counts of the clone carrying this T cell receptor (beta chain). Its specificity is not known. This record comes from a study of Graves' ophthalmopathy and Graves' hyperthyroidism. Study-wide results and caveats: Most clonotypes expanded in thyroid above 0.001 frequency were present in blood too.

None of the included patients had other autoimmune diseases, uncontrolled infections, pregnancy or lactation, as these led to exclusion. The CDR3 sequence is 15 residues long. V was pared by 1 base and J by 0 bases, with 9 bases between. RNA transcripts served as template for amplifying TCR beta CDR3 sequences. Second-round multiplex PCR came after a first-round RT-PCR that employed HTBI primers. One entry per CDR3 protein results from TCRdb running MiXCR on the multiplex PCR reads. The table includes over 200,000 distinct CDR3 sequences, around 30% detected once. The V gene is TRBV12-3 or TRBV12-4, the J gene TRBJ1-1; D uncertain. The sample consisted of peripheral blood. This sequence originates from a man aged 50 to 59 with Graves' ophthalmopathy. CDR3 DNA sequence: TGTGCCAGCAGTTTAGAATCAGGTCTGAACACTGAAGCTTTCTTT. Its translation: CASSLESGLNTEAFF.